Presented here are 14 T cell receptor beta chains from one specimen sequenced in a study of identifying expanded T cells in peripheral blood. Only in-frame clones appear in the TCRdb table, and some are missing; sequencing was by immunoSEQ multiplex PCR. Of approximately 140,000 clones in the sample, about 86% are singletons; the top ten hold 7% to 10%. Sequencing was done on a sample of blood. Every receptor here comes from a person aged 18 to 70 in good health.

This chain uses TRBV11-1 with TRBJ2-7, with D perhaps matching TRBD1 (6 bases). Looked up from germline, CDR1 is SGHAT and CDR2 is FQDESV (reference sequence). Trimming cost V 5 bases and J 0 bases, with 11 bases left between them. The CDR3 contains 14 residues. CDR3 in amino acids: CASSVDRSSYEQYF. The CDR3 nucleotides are TGTGCCAGCAGCGTAGACAGGAGCTCCTACGAGCAGTACTTC.

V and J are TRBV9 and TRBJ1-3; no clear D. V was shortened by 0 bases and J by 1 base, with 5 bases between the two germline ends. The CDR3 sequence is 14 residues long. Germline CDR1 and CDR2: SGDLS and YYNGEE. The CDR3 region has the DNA TGTGCCAGCAGCGTAGAGAGGTCTGGAAACACCATATATTTT. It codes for CASSVERSGNTIYF.

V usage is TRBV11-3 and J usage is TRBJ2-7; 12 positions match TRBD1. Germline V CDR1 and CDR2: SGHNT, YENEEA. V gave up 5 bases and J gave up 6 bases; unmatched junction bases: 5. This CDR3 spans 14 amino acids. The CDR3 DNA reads TGTGCCAGCAGCGTGGGACAGGGGGCGGGCGAGCAGTACTTC. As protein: CASSVGQGAGEQYF.

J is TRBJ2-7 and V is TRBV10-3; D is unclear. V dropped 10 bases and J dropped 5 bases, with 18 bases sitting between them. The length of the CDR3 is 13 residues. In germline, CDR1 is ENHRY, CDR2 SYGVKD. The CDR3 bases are TGTGCCACCCGAGGCCAAGGTGGTAACGAGCAGTACTTC. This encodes CATRGQGGNEQYF.

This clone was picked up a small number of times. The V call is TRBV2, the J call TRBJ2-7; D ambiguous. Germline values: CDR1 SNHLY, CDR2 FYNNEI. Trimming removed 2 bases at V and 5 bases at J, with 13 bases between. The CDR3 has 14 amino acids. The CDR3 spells CASSETQISNEQYF. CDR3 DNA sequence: TGTGCCAGCAGTGAAACACAGATTAGTAACGAGCAGTACTTC.

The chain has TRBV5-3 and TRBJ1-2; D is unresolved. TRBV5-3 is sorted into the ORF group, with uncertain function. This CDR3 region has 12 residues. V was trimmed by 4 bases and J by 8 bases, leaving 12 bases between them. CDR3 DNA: TGTGCCAGAAGCCGCCCTTCGGTCGGCTACACCTTC. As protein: CARSRPSVGYTF.

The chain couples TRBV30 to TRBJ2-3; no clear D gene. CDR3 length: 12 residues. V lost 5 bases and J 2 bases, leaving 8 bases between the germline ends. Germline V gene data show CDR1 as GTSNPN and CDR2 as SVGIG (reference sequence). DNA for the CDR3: TGTGCCTGGCGACGAGACACAGATACGCAGTATTTT. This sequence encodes CAWRRDTDTQYF.

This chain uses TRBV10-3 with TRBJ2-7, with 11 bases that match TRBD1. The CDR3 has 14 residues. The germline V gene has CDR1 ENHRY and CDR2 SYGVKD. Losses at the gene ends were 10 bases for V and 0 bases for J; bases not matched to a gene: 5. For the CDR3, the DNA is TGTGCCAGCAGGGGACAGGGGGGCTCCTACGAGCAGTACTTC. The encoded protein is CASRGQGGSYEQYF.

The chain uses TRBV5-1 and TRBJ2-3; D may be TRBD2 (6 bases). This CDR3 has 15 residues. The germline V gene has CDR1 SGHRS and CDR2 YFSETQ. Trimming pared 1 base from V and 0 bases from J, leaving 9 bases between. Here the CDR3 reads CASSLSGGSTDTQYF. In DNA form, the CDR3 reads TGCGCCAGCAGCTTGTCTGGGGGGAGCACAGATACGCAGTATTTT.

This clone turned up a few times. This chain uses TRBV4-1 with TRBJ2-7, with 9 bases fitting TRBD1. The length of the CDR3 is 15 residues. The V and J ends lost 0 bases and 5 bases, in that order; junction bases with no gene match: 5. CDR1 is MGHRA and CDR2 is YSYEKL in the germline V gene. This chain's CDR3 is CASSQEPGTGNEQYF. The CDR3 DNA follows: TGCGCCAGCAGCCAAGAGCCCGGGACAGGGAACGAGCAGTACTTC.

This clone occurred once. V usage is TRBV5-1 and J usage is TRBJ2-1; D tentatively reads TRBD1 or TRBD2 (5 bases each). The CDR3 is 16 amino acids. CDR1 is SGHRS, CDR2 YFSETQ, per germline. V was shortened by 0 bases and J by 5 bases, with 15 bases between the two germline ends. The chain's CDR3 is CASSLGGGPSDNEQFF. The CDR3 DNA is TGCGCCAGCAGCTTGGGTGGGGGTCCATCGGACAATGAGCAGTTCTTC.

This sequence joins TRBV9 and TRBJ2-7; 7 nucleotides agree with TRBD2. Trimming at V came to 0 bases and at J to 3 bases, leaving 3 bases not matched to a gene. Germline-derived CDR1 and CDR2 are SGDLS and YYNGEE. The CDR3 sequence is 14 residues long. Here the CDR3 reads CASSVAPSGYEQYF. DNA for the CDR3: TGTGCCAGCAGCGTAGCACCTAGCGGCTACGAGCAGTACTTC.

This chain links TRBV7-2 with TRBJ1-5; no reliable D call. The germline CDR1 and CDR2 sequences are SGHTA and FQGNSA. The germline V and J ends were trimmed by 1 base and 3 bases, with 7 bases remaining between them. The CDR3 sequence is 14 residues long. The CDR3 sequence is CASSLDSLNQPQHF. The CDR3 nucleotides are TGTGCCAGCAGCTTAGACAGCCTCAATCAGCCCCAGCATTTT.

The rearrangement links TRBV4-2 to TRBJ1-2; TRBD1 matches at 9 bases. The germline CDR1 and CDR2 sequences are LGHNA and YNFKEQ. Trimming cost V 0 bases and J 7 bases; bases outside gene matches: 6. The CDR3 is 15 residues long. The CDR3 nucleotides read TGTGCCAGCAGCCAAGATACCCGGGACAGGGCTGGCTACACCTTC. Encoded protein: CASSQDTRDRAGYTF.